This record covers a single T cell receptor (beta chain). DNA loading was fixed at about 0.35 ug for all bulk PBMC samples. Sequencing used immunoSEQ multiplex PCR; TCRdb keeps in-frame clones, though not all of them. The sample shows 6,000 to 8,000 clones, less than 85% of them seen only once. The data belong to a study of blood T cell dynamics during melanoma immunotherapy. Background on the study: First-line therapy was either pembrolizumab or nivolumab with ipilimumab for metastatic melanoma.

Stated time point: pre-treatment baseline. Samples come from before therapy and from week 3 after the first blockade cycle. Apart from a couple of fast progressors, RECIST 1.1 response was judged 12 weeks post-infusion. Germline CDR1 reads GTSNPN; CDR2 reads SVGIG (reference sequence). The V end lost 2 bases, the J end lost 2 bases, and 13 bases lay between the germline ends. This CDR3 spans 15 amino acids. The chain joins TRBV30 to TRBJ2-1; TRBD2 might be the D (6 bases). This clonotype was obtained from a human donor with melanoma. The sample was blood, taken from a patient treated with checkpoint blockade. The CDR3 loop is CAWSQAGSPYNEQFF. For the CDR3, the DNA is TGTGCCTGGAGTCAGGCCGGGAGCCCCTACAATGAGCAGTTCTTC.